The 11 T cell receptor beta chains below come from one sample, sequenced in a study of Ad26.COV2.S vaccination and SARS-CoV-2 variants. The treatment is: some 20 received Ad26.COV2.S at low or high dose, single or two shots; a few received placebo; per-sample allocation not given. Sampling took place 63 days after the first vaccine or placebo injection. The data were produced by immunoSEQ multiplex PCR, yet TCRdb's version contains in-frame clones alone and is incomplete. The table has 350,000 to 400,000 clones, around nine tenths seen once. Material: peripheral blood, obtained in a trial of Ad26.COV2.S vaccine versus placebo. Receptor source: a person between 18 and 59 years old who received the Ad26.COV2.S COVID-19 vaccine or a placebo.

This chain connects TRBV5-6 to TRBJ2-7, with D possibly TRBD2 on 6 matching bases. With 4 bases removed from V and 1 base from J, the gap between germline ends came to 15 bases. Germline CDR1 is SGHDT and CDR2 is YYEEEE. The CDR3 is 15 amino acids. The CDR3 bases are TGTGCCAGCAGCATCGAAGCGGGTGCGTCCTACGAGCAGTACTTC. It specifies CASSIEAGASYEQYF.

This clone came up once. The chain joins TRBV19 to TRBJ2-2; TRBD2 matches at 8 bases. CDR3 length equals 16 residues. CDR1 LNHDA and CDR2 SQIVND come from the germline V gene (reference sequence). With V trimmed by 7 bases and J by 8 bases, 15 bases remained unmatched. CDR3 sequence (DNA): TGTGCCAGTACCCTCGGGGTAGCGGGAAGGTTGGGGGAGCTGTTTTTT. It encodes CASTLGVAGRLGELFF. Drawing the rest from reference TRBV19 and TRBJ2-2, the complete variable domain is DGGITQSPKYLFRKEGQNVTLSCEQNLNHDAMYWYRQDPGQGLRLIYYSQIVNDFQKGDIAEGYSVSREKKESFPLTVTSAQKNPTAFYLCASTLGVAGRLGELFFGEGSRLTVL.

The CDR3 DNA is TGTGCCAGCAGCCAACAGGGTGGCGAGCAGTACTTC. It translates to CASSQQGGEQYF. The chain has TRBV7-9 and TRBJ2-7; D is possibly TRBD1 (6 bases). CDR1 is SEHNR, CDR2 FQNEAQ, per germline (reference sequence). Between the trimmed V and J ends, which lost 5 bases and 6 bases, there was a span of 11 bases. This CDR3 contains 12 residues.

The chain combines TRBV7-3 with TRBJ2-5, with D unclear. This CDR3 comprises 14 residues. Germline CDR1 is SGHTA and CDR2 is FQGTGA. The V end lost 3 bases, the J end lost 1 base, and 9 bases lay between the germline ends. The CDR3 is CASSFGPSQETQYF. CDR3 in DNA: TGTGCCAGCAGCTTCGGGCCGAGCCAAGAGACCCAGTACTTC.

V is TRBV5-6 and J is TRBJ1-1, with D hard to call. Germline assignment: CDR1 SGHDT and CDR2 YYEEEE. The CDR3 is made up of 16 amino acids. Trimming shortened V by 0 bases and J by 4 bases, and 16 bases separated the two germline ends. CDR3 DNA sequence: TGTGCCAGCAGCTTGGATGCGGGCAGGCTGGGCACTGAAGCTTTCTTT. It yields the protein CASSLDAGRLGTEAFF.

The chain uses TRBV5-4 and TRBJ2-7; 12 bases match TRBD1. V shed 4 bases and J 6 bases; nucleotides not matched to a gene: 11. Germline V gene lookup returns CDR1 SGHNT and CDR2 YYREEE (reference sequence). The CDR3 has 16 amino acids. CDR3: CASSKRPGQGAREQYF. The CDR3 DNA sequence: TGTGCCAGCAGCAAAAGACCGGGACAGGGGGCTCGCGAGCAGTACTTC.

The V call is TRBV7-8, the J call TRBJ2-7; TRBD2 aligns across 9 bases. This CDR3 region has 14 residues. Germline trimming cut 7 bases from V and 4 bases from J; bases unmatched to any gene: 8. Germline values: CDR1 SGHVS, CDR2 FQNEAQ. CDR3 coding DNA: TGTGCCAGCACCCGAGCGGGAGGCGGGTACGAGCAGTACTTC. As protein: CASTRAGGGYEQYF.

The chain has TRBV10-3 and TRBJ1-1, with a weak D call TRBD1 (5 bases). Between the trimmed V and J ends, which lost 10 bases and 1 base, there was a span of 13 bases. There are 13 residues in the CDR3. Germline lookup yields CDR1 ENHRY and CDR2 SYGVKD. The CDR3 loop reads CASQRQTNTEAFF. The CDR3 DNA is TGTGCCAGCCAGAGACAGACGAACACTGAAGCTTTCTTT.

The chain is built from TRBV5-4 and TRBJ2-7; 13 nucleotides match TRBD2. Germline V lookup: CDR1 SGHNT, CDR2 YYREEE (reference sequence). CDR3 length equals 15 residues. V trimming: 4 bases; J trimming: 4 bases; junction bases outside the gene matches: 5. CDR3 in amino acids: CASSPRTSGSYEQYF. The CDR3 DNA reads TGTGCCAGCAGCCCACGGACTAGCGGGAGTTACGAGCAGTACTTC.

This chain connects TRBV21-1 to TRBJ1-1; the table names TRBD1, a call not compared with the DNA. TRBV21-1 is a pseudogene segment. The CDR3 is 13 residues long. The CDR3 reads CASSNQGGAEAFF. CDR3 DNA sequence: TGTGCCAGCTCAAACCAAGGGGGCGCTGAAGCTTTCTTT.

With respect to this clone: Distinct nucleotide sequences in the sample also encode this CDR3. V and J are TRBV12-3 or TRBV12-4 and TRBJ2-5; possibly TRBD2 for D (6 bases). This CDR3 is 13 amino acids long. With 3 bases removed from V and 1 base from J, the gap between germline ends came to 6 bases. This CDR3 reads CASSFGSQETQYF. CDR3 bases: TGTGCCAGCAGTTTCGGGAGCCAAGAGACCCAGTACTTC.